A single sample is the source of the 8 T cell receptor beta chains below, sequenced in a study of molecular identifiers for immune sequencing clone quantification. TCRdb itself ran the PCR reads through MiXCR, one entry per CDR3 protein. The table lists 490,000 or so distinct CDR3 sequences, over 20% of them singletons. The sequenced material came from naive CD8+ T cells from blood, with Jurkat cell RNA spiked in. Subset reported: FACS-sorted CD8+CD4-CCR7+CD45RA+ naive T cells. The receptors shown here come from a human donor in good health. Some libraries in this study had Jurkat cell RNA spiked in.

V is TRBV5-4 and J is TRBJ2-7; TRBD2 agrees at 10 bases. The V gene's germline CDR1 is SGHNT and CDR2 YYREEE (reference sequence). This CDR3 contains 16 residues. Losses at the gene ends were 3 bases for V and 4 bases for J; bases not matched to a gene: 10. For the CDR3, the DNA is TGTGCCAGCAGCTGGACCCGCGGGACTAGCGTTTACGAGCAGTACTTC. Translating it yields CASSWTRGTSVYEQYF.

This clonotype appeared many times. The chain carries TRBV7-9 and TRBJ2-3; maybe TRBD1 (7 bases). The V and J ends lost 10 bases and 3 bases respectively, with 17 bases between them. The CDR3 runs 14 residues. Germline V gene data show CDR1 as SEHNR and CDR2 as FQNEAQ (reference sequence). CDR3 DNA sequence: TGTGCCACCTCGCCGGCAGGGGGGACAGATACGCAGTATTTT. It yields the protein CATSPAGGTDTQYF.

This clonotype was seen repeatedly, ten times or more. V and J are TRBV29-1 and TRBJ1-1, with 8 bases lining up with TRBD1. Germline CDR1 is SQVTM and CDR2 is ANQGSEA. The CDR3 sequence is 12 residues long. V shed 0 bases and J 12 bases; nucleotides not matched to a gene: 6. CDR3 residues: CSVEDLTGGSFF. The CDR3 DNA reads TGCAGCGTTGAAGATCTTACAGGGGGGTCTTTCTTT.

This clonotype was observed a few times. V usage is TRBV30 and J usage is TRBJ1-6; weak D call: TRBD1 (5 bases). V was shortened by 4 bases and J by 10 bases, with 20 bases between the two germline ends. Germline CDR1 is GTSNPN and CDR2 is SVGIG (reference sequence). The CDR3 extends over 15 amino acids. The CDR3 region has the DNA TGTGCCTGGAAGAGGGGACCGGGAGAGGGGTCACCCCTCCACTTT. This codes for CAWKRGPGEGSPLHF.

This clonotype has a count of ten or more. The chain employs TRBV12-3 or TRBV12-4 and TRBJ1-1; D call uncertain. This CDR3 comprises 13 residues. Trimming left V 5 bases short and J 7 bases short, with 14 bases between. In nucleotides, the CDR3 is TGTGCCAGCAGTCTTGGCGCGCAGCTTGAAGCTTTCTTT. It yields the protein CASSLGAQLEAFF.

This clonotype occurred a few times. The chain joins TRBV18 to TRBJ1-1, with 9 positions matching TRBD1. The CDR3 totals 18 residues. Trimming removed 5 bases from V and 0 bases from J; junction bases left unmatched: 13. Germline values: CDR1 KGHSH, CDR2 LQKENI. The CDR3 reads CASSTAKGDRAMNTEAFF. For the CDR3, the DNA is TGTGCCAGCTCAACCGCTAAAGGGGACAGGGCTATGAACACTGAAGCTTTCTTT. Using reference TRBV18 and TRBJ1-1 for the parts outside the CDR3, the full variable domain is NAGVMQNPRHLVRRRGQEARLRCSPMKGHSHVYWYRQLPEEGLKFMVYLQKENIIDESGMPKERFSAEFPKEGPSILRIQQVVRGDSAAYFCASSTAKGDRAMNTEAFFGQGTRLTVV.

J is TRBJ2-1 and V is TRBV7-9, with TRBD2 matching 7 bases. Trimming cost V 4 bases and J 6 bases; bases outside gene matches: 12. CDR1 SEHNR and CDR2 FQNEAQ come from the germline V gene (reference sequence). This CDR3 region has 16 residues. CDR3 in DNA: TGTGCCAGCAGCTCACGGGACTATTCAATTGGCAATGAGCAGTTCTTC. Amino acids: CASSSRDYSIGNEQFF.

The chain joins TRBV5-6 to TRBJ1-5; the match to TRBD1 covers 8 bases. The CDR3 loop spans 16 amino acids. V shed 0 bases and J 6 bases; nucleotides not matched to a gene: 8. Germline-derived CDR1 and CDR2 are SGHDT and YYEEEE. The CDR3 is CASSLVTGEGSQPQHF. CDR3 sequence (DNA): TGTGCCAGCAGCTTGGTGACAGGGGAAGGTAGTCAGCCCCAGCATTTT.